This T cell receptor (beta chain) came from a study of cytomegalovirus exposure and HLA in healthy donors. Study summary: A prior study identified just under 120 million unique TCR beta sequences from some 200 million T cells.

In the PCR, 60 Vbeta and 13 Jbeta primers were used. Clones were read by immunoSEQ multiplex PCR, and TCRdb kept only the in-frame ones, dropping some. The sample contains approximately 150,000 clones, 75% to 85% of which appear only once. At collection, donors were nominally healthy, but unrecorded immune exposures were probable. As regards this clone: No antigen is known for it.

V dropped 3 bases and J dropped 3 bases, with 16 bases sitting between them. Germline V gives CDR1 SGHNT, CDR2 YYREEE (reference sequence). CDR3 length: 16 amino acids. Findings of the study overall: A later analysis found common viral pathogens apparently linked to several of the most significant clusters. According to the study, roughly 160 TCR beta chains were cytomegalovirus-associated.

The rearrangement uses TRBV5-4 and TRBJ1-3; tentative D call: TRBD1 (5 bases). This TCR was recovered from a human donor in good health. The sample consisted of PBMCs. The CDR3 is CASSSSTATIGNTIYF. The CDR3 DNA reads TGTGCCAGCAGCTCTTCGACAGCAACCATTGGAAACACCATATATTTT. Full variable domain (outside the CDR3, taken from reference TRBV5-4 and TRBJ1-3): ETGVTQSPTHLIKTRGQQVTLRCSSQSGHNTVSWYQQALGQGPQFIFQYYREEENGRGNFPPRFSGLQFPNYSSELNVNALELDDSALYLCASSSSTATIGNTIYFGEGSWLTVV.